The entry below gives a single TCR beta chain sequence along with its context. No antigen is known for it. Trimming left V 1 base short and J 7 bases short, with 14 bases between. The CDR3 has 15 residues. From germline, CDR1 is SGHTA and CDR2 FQGNSA. This specimen belongs to a study of T cell repertoires in cytomegalovirus infection. About the study: Recently identified HLA-C-restricted and well-studied HLA-B-restricted CMV epitopes were used. Study findings and constraints: Totalled public TCR beta family frequency picked out people who carried CMV plus the relevant HLA. There were HLA-C-restricted CMV-specific TCR beta clonotypes dominating the ex vivo response.

MiXCR, applied by TCRdb to the reads, yields one record per CDR3 protein. The sample records approximately 110,000 distinct CDR3 sequences, roughly 41% being singletons. The sequences come from CD8+ T cells from cultured PBMCs, collected from culture after CMV antigen stimulation. J is TRBJ1-5 and V is TRBV7-2; D perhaps matches TRBD1 (6 bases). The clonotype originates from a human donor in good health (CMV status not recorded). Some clones in this sample may be carry-over from other donors' samples. This CDR3 is CASSLGVFTGQPQHF. The CDR3 DNA reads as TGTGCCAGCAGCTTAGGAGTGTTCACAGGGCAGCCCCAGCATTTT.